This T cell receptor beta chain was retrieved from a study of T cell repertoires in cytomegalovirus infection. Across the whole study: CMV infection plus the matching HLA type was flagged by public TCR beta signatures.

The CDR3 covers 15 residues. From germline, CDR1 is MDHEN and CDR2 SYDVKM. TCRdb independently ran MiXCR on the reads; one entry per CDR3 protein. The table lists fewer than 550,000 distinct CDR3 sequences, approximately 17% of them singletons. Study-level results: Using cumulative public TCR beta family frequency, the authors identified those who carried CMV together with the relevant HLA. Ex vivo responses were dominated by HLA-C-restricted CMV-specific TCR beta clonotypes.

Turning to this clonotype: The antigen remains unidentified. A read error may produce the germline difference seen at one junction end.

V usage is TRBV28 and J usage is TRBJ2-1, with TRBD2 identical over 8 bases. This sequence originates from a human donor in good health (CMV status not recorded). Some clones in this sample may be carry-over from other donors' samples. What was sequenced was CD8+ T cells from PBMCs. CDR3 bases: TGTGCCAGCAGTTGGGTGGCGGGAGGACTTAATGAGCCGTTCTTC. It yields the protein CASSWVAGGLNEPFF.